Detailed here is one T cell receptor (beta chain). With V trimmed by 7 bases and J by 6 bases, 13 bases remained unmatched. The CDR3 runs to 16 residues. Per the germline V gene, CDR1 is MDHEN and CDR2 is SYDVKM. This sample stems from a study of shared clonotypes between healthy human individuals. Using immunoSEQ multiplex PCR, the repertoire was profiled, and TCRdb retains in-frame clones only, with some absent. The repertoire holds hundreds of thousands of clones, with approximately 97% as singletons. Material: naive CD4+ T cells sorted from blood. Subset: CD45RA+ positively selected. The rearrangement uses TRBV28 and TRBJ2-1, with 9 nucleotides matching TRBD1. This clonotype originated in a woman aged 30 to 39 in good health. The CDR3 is CASIAGGDRVRNEQFF. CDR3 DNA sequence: TGTGCCAGCATCGCGGGTGGGGACAGGGTACGCAATGAGCAGTTCTTC.